This is a list of T cell receptor beta chains from one sample in a study of blood T cell repertoires in COVID-19. Method: immunoSEQ multiplex PCR; TCRdb's copy keeps in-frame clones and lacks some. The sample consists of fewer than 400,000 clones, 80% to 90% of them appearing once. The sample taken for sequencing was PBMCs or T cells enriched from blood (not recorded which). These receptors were collected from a man in his thirties or forties who had recovered from COVID-19. CDR3s include the opening cysteine and the closing phenylalanine or tryptophan. The order of the fields is D gene, J gene, clone size, V gene, CDR3 protein, CDR3 DNA. The D gene is left open where the match is weak. Not every row has a clone size; where given, it reads once, few, many or a size class.

.,TRBJ2-3,.,TRBV11-3,CASSPPGAARGLDTQYF,TGTGCCAGCAGCCCCCCCGGAGCGGCCCGGGGATTGGATACGCAGTATTTT
.,TRBJ2-3,.,TRBV6-5,CASSYSAGSTDTQYF,TGTGCCAGCAGTTACTCGGCGGGTAGCACAGATACGCAGTATTTT
.,TRBJ2-7,.,TRBV6-5,CASSSGGLYEQYF,TGTGCCAGCAGTTCGGGCGGACTCTACGAGCAGTACTTC
.,TRBJ2-7,.,TRBV7-8,CASSLGGSLSSYEQYF,TGTGCCAGCAGCTTAGGAGGGAGCCTGAGCTCCTACGAGCAGTACTTC
.,TRBJ1-4,.,TRBV19,CASKTTATNEKLFF,TGTGCCAGCAAGACGACTGCAACTAATGAAAAACTGTTTTTT
.,TRBJ2-3,.,TRBV5-1,CASSTFVTSTDTQYF,TGCGCCAGCAGCACCTTTGTGACTAGCACAGATACGCAGTATTTT
.,TRBJ2-7,.,TRBV5-4,CASSPRRSSDEQYF,TGTGCCAGCAGCCCCCGGCGGAGCTCGGACGAGCAGTACTTC
TRBD1,TRBJ1-4,once,TRBV11-2,CASRRDSTTNEKLFF,TGTGCCAGCAGGAGGGACAGTACAACTAATGAAAAACTGTTTTTT
.,TRBJ1-6,.,TRBV19,CASSIDRRSNSPLHF,TGTGCCAGTAGTATAGATCGACGGAGTAATTCACCCCTCCACTTT
.,TRBJ1-4,few,TRBV1,CTSSPPNRVGGEKLFF,TGCACCAGCAGCCCCCCCAACAGGGTGGGCGGCGAAAAACTGTTTTTT
.,TRBJ1-1,.,TRBV18,CASSPPNRANTEAFF,TGTGCCAGCTCACCGCCGAACAGGGCCAACACTGAAGCTTTCTTT
.,TRBJ1-1,.,TRBV19,CASSIEVGGTAEVRAFF,TGTGCCAGTAGTATAGAGGTTGGGGGCACCGCAGAAGTCAGAGCTTTCTTT
.,TRBJ1-1,.,TRBV11-2,CASSLEQSTEAFF,TGTGCCAGCAGCTTAGAACAGAGCACTGAAGCTTTCTTT
TRBD1,TRBJ1-3,.,TRBV18,CASSPKTGSHSSSGNTIYF,TGTGCCAGCTCACCAAAGACAGGGTCCCACTCTTCCTCTGGAAACACCATATATTTT
.,TRBJ1-6,.,TRBV6-5,CASSPRTDSPLHF,TGTGCCAGCAGTCCCCGGACAGATTCACCCCTCCACTTT
.,TRBJ1-2,few,TRBV28,CASSLEGDYGYTF,TGTGCCAGCAGTTTAGAGGGTGACTATGGCTACACCTTC
.,TRBJ1-1,few,TRBV30,CAWRRREHMNTEAFF,TGTGCCTGGAGACGCCGGGAGCACATGAACACTGAAGCTTTCTTT
TRBD1,TRBJ2-3,.,TRBV4-1,CASSQTPGQGADTQYF,TGCGCCAGCAGCCAAACTCCGGGACAGGGGGCAGATACGCAGTATTTT
TRBD1,TRBJ1-2,.,TRBV6-5,CASSLRQGNYGYTF,TGTGCCAGCAGTTTGAGACAGGGTAACTATGGCTACACCTTC
.,TRBJ1-4,.,TRBV10-1,CASSDGEAANEKLFF,TGCGCCAGCAGCGACGGTGAGGCGGCTAATGAAAAACTGTTTTTT
TRBD1,TRBJ1-1,.,TRBV5-1,CASSLSGGITEAFF,TGCGCCAGCAGCTTGTCAGGGGGCATCACTGAAGCTTTCTTT
TRBD1,TRBJ2-5,.,TRBV5-1,CASSPGDRDQETQYF,TGCGCCAGCAGCCCTGGGGACAGGGACCAAGAGACCCAGTACTTC
.,TRBJ1-3,.,TRBV9,CASSLGGSRRAGNTIYF,TGTGCCAGCAGCTTGGGGGGATCCCGGAGGGCTGGAAACACCATATATTTT
TRBD1,TRBJ1-1,.,TRBV19,CASSSSGTGISEAFF,TGTGCCAGTAGTTCCTCCGGGACAGGGATTTCGGAAGCTTTCTTT
.,TRBJ2-7,.,TRBV27,CASSLGGRLNALGEQYF,TGTGCCAGCAGTTTGGGGGGGCGATTGAACGCCTTGGGCGAGCAGTACTTC
.,TRBJ2-6,few,TRBV3-1/TRBV3-2,CASSHDGGSGANVLTF,TGTGCCAGCAGCCATGACGGGGGCTCTGGGGCCAACGTCCTGACTTTC
.,TRBJ1-2,.,TRBV6-1,CASSEVGGPRNGYTF,TGTGCCAGCAGTGAAGTTGGGGGCCCGAGGAATGGCTACACCTTC
.,TRBJ2-5,.,TRBV14,CASSRGLRQGRAGETQYF,TGTGCCAGCAGCCGCGGATTACGCCAGGGTCGGGCTGGGGAGACCCAGTACTTC
TRBD2,TRBJ2-7,few,TRBV7-6,CASSTVRPAGTYEQYF,TGTGCCAGCAGCACCGTCCGACCAGCGGGGACCTACGAGCAGTACTTC
.,TRBJ1-5,.,TRBV18,CASSPDQTHQPQHF,TGTGCCAGCTCACCAGACCAGACTCATCAGCCCCAGCATTTT
.,TRBJ1-4,.,TRBV7-9,CASSLTQGIVGEKLFF,TGTGCCAGCAGCTTAACACAGGGTATCGTGGGTGAAAAACTGTTTTTT
.,TRBJ1-1,.,TRBV11-3,CASSLRTAMNTEAFF,TGTGCCAGCAGCTTAAGGACAGCCATGAACACTGAAGCTTTCTTT
.,TRBJ1-4,.,TRBV11-2,CASSLLPYNEKLFF,TGTGCCAGCAGCTTACTTCCGTATAATGAAAAACTGTTTTTT
TRBD2,TRBJ2-3,.,TRBV6-4,CASSERASGGTDTQYF,TGTGCCAGCAGTGAAAGGGCTAGCGGCGGCACAGATACGCAGTATTTT
.,TRBJ2-7,.,TRBV6-5,CASRLGFSEQYF,TGTGCCAGCCGGCTAGGCTTTTCCGAGCAGTACTTC
TRBD2,TRBJ2-7,.,TRBV7-8,CASSPGGGYEQYF,TGTGCCAGCAGCCCGGGGGGGGGTTACGAGCAGTACTTC
TRBD1,TRBJ1-4,.,TRBV7-9,CASSSGQGADEKLFF,TGTGCCAGCAGCTCCGGACAGGGGGCGGACGAAAAACTGTTTTTT
.,TRBJ1-3,once,TRBV19,CASSIVRGGDTIYF,TGTGCCAGTAGTATAGTAAGAGGCGGCGACACCATATATTTT
TRBD1,TRBJ1-4,.,TRBV2,CASTAGTGAGELFF,TGTGCCAGCACCGCCGGGACAGGGGCCGGGGAACTGTTTTTT
.,TRBJ2-7,once,TRBV3-1/TRBV3-2,CASSRGPGGSYEQYF,TGTGCCAGCAGCCGGGGTCCTGGGGGGTCCTACGAGCAGTACTTC
.,TRBJ1-2,.,TRBV6-6,CASSSPTGSYGYTF,TGTGCCAGCAGTTCGCCGACAGGCTCCTATGGCTACACCTTC
.,TRBJ1-6,few,TRBV5-1,CASSLGDLPNSPLHF,TGCGCCAGCAGCTTAGGGGACTTGCCTAATTCACCCCTCCACTTT
TRBD1,TRBJ2-7,.,TRBV7-9,CASSGTVYEQYF,TGTGCCAGCAGCGGGACAGTCTACGAGCAGTACTTC
.,TRBJ1-3,few,TRBV3-1/TRBV3-2,CASSQVGAGNTIYF,TGTGCCAGCAGCCAAGTAGGGGCGGGAAACACCATATATTTT
TRBD2,TRBJ2-6,.,TRBV11-3,CASSSTRTSSSGANVLTF,TGTGCCAGCAGCTCGACCCGGACTAGCAGCTCTGGGGCCAACGTCCTGACTTTC
TRBD2,TRBJ2-3,.,TRBV5-1,CASSLFAGGPGTDTQYF,TGCGCCAGCAGCTTGTTTGCGGGAGGGCCCGGCACAGATACGCAGTATTTT
.,TRBJ1-2,.,TRBV5-1,CASSLVFQGPYGYTF,TGCGCCAGCAGCTTGGTATTCCAGGGGCCCTATGGCTACACCTTC
.,TRBJ1-6,.,TRBV28,CASTYGGSSYNSPLHF,TGTGCCAGCACCTACGGGGGGAGCTCCTATAATTCACCCCTCCACTTT
TRBD2,TRBJ2-1,.,TRBV27,CASSRTSGGYNEQFF,TGTGCCAGCAGTCGAACTAGCGGGGGGTACAATGAGCAGTTCTTC
.,TRBJ2-5,.,TRBV5-4,CASSLEAERETQYF,TGTGCCAGCAGCTTGGAAGCGGAGAGAGAGACCCAGTACTTC
.,TRBJ2-6,.,TRBV5-1,CASRLVNSGANVLTF,TGCGCCAGCAGACTAGTGAACTCTGGGGCCAACGTCCTGACTTTC
TRBD1,TRBJ2-5,.,TRBV19,CASTTGVQETQYF,TGTGCCAGTACTACAGGGGTCCAAGAGACCCAGTACTTC
TRBD1,TRBJ1-5,.,TRBV5-1,CASSQGQGNQPQHF,TGCGCCAGCAGCCAAGGACAGGGCAATCAGCCCCAGCATTTT
.,TRBJ2-7,.,TRBV13,CASSPGTGYEQYF,TGTGCCAGCAGCCCCGGCACAGGGTACGAGCAGTACTTC
.,TRBJ1-1,.,TRBV11-3,CASSLDSRAKGGVRNTEAFF,TGTGCCAGCAGCTTAGATTCGAGGGCTAAGGGCGGGGTCAGGAACACTGAAGCTTTCTTT
.,TRBJ1-4,.,TRBV24-1,CATSQGPSTNEKLFF,TGTGCCACCAGTCAGGGGCCCTCAACTAATGAAAAACTGTTTTTT
.,TRBJ1-6,.,TRBV19,CASSFGGTPLHF,TGTGCCAGTAGTTTCGGGGGGACACCCCTCCACTTT
TRBD1,TRBJ1-1,.,TRBV19,CASSISGTGDTEAFF,TGTGCCAGTAGTATTTCAGGGACAGGTGACACTGAAGCTTTCTTT